This T cell receptor beta chain was identified in a study of T cell responses to AZD1222 COVID-19 vaccine. Study information: Second-dose intervals of approximately 4 or approximately 12 weeks were pooled.

Clones were read by immunoSEQ multiplex PCR, and TCRdb kept only the in-frame ones, dropping some. The data contain 150,000 to 200,000 clones, roughly 90% of them singletons. Turning to this clone: Its antigen remains unidentified.

Whole-study findings and limits: Clonal diversity was possibly underestimated, and white British individuals and females predominated among donors. Among AZD1222 vaccinees, only 5 to 7 were seropositive at baseline. Dominant at 160-218 and 743-854, vaccine-associated CD4 TCRs also spanned spike.

In germline, CDR1 is SGHRS, CDR2 YFSETQ. V was trimmed by 4 bases and J by 8 bases, leaving 13 bases between them. The CDR3 runs 13 residues. Sequencing used peripheral blood, obtained on day 0 of AZD1222 vaccination. The clonotype comes from an adult in good health. The rearrangement uses TRBV5-1 and TRBJ2-1; D might be TRBD1 (5 bases). The CDR3 DNA reads TGCGCCAGCAGCCAAGGGGCTGGGGATGAGCAGTTCTTC. It encodes CASSQGAGDEQFF.